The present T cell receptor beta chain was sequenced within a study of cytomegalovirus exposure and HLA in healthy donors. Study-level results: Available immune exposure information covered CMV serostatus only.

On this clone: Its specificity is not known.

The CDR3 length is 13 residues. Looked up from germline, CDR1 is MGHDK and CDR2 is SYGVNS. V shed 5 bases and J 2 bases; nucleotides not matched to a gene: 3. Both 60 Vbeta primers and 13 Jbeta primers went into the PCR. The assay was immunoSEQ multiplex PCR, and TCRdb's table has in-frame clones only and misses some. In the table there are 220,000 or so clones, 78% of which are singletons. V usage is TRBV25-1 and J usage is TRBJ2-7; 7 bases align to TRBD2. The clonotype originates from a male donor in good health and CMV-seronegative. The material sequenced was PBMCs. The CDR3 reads CASSTGTTYEQYF. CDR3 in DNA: TGTGCCAGCAGTACCGGGACTACCTACGAGCAGTACTTC.